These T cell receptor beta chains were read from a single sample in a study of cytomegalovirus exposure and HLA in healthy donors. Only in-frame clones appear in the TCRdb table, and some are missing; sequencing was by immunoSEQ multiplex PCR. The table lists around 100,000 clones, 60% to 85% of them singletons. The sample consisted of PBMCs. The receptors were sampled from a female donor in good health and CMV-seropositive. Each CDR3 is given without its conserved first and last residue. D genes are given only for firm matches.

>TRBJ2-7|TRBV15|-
ATSRSRDMSEQY
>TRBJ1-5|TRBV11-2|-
ASSLDGGDQPQH
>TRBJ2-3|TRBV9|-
ASSSSTDTQY
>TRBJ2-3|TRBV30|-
AWRTQGNTQY
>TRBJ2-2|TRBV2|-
ASTPSPHTGELF
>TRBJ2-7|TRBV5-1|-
ASSLQGSPYEQY
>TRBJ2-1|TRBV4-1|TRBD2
ASSQVLREVEQF
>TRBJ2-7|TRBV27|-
ASSLWDLLYEQY
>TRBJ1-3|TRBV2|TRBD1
ASSPYRGLSSGNTIY
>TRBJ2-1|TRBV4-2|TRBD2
ASSQGILAGSGKTYNEQF
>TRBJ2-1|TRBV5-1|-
ASSLGGRHNEQF
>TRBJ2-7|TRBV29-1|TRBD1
SVKGQLSSYEQY
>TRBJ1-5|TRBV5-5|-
ASSFGQSNQPQH
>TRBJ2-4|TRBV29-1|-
SVALFSGAKNIQY
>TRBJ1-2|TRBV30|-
AYRDIRRLNYGYT
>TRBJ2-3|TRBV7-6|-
ASSFPMADTQY
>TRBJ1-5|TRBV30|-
AWSVRGLTYSNQPQH
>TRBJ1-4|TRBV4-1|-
ASSQSLEKLF
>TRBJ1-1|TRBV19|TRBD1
ASRPRDSLNTEAF
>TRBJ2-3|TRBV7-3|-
ASSLTAVGGVDTQY
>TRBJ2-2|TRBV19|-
ASSIYGTNTGELF
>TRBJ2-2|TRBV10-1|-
ASSESGGAGELF
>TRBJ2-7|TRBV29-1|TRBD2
SVESAGYEQY
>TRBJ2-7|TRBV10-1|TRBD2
ASSDIAGGFADEQY
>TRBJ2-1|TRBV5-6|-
ASSPFDRNYNEQF
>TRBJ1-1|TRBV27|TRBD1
ASRGRDRENTEAF
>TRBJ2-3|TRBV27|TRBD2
ASSGRTSGRVRTDTQY
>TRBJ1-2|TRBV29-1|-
SVDLRGQSNYGYT
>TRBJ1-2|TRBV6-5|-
ASTDSPNYGYT
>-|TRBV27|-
ASTSTGTLYEQY
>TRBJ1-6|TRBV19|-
ASSIESRGRSPLH
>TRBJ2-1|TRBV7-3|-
ASSPGPPRTHQQF
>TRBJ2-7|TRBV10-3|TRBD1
AIAGQGTEEQY
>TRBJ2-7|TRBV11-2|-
ASSLALGSYEQY
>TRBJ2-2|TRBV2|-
ASQTSGTGELF
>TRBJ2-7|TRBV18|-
ATNPGDGYEQY
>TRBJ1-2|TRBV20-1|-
LGLTNYGYT
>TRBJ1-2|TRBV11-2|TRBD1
ASSSQTGGSYT
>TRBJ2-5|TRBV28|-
ASSFVVQTQY
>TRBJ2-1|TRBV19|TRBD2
ASSLPRSASGRYEQF
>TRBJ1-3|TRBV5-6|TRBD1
ASSLRDRGNTIY
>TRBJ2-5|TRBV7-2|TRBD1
ASSRGTGKTQY
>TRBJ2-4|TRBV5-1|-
ASSPWTEIAKNIQY
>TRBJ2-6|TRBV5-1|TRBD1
ASSPGQAGANVLT
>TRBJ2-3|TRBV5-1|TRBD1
ASSLGNRGGTDTQY
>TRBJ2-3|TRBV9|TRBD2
ASSAQTSGSGTDTQY
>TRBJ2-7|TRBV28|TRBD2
ASSSQAGGYSYEQY
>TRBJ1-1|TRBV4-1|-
ASSPRGAGTEAF
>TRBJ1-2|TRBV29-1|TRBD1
SVELRGRGSLNYGYT
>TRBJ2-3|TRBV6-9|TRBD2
ASSYSTSGRGGADTQY